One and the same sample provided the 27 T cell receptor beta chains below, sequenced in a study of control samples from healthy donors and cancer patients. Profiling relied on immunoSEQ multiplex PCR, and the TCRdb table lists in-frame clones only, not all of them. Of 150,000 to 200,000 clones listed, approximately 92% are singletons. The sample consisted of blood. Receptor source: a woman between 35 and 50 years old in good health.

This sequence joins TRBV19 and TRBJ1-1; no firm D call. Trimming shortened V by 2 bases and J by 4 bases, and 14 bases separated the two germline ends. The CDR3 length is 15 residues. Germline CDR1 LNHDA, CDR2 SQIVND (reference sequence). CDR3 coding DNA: TGTGCCAGTAGTATATTGACCACCCGGAGCACTGAAGCTTTCTTT. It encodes CASSILTTRSTEAFF. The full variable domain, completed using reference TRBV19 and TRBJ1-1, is DGGITQSPKYLFRKEGQNVTLSCEQNLNHDAMYWYRQDPGQGLRLIYYSQIVNDFQKGDIAEGYSVSREKKESFPLTVTSAQKNPTAFYLCASSILTTRSTEAFFGQGTRLTVV.

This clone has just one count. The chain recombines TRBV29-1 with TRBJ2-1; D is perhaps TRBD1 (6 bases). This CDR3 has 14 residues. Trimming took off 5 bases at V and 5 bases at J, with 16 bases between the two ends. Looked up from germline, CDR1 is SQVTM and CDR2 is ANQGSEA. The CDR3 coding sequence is TGCAGCGTTCTACGGACAGTGGTCAACAATGAGCAGTTCTTC. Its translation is CSVLRTVVNNEQFF.

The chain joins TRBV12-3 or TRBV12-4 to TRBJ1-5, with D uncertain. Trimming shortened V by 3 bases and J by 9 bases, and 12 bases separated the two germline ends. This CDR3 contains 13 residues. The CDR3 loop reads CASSLIGPGPQHF. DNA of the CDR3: TGTGCCAGCAGTTTGATAGGGCCAGGGCCCCAGCATTTT.

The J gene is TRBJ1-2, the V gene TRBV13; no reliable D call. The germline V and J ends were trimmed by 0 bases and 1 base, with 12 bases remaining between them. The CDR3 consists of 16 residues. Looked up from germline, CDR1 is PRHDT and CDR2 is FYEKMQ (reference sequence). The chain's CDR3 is CASSLGGLSHNYGYTF. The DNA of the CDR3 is TGTGCCAGCAGCTTAGGGGGTCTTTCCCATAACTATGGCTACACCTTC.

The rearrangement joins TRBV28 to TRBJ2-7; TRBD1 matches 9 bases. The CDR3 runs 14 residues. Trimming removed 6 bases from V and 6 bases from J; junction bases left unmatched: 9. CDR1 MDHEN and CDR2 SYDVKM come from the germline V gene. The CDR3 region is CASRPGTGIREQYF. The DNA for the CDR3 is TGTGCCAGCAGGCCCGGGACAGGGATCCGCGAGCAGTACTTC.

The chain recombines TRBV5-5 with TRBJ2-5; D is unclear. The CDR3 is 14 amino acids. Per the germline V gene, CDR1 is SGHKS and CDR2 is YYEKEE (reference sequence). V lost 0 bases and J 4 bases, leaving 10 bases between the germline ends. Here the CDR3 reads CASSLEGQAETQYF. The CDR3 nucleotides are TGTGCCAGCAGCTTGGAGGGCCAGGCAGAGACCCAGTACTTC.

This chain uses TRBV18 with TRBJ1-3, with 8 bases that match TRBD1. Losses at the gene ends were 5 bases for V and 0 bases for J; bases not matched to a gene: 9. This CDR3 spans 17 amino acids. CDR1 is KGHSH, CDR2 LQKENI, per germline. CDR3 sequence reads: CASSFRQGTISGNTIYF. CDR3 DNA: TGTGCCAGCTCATTTCGACAGGGGACGATCTCTGGAAACACCATATATTTT.

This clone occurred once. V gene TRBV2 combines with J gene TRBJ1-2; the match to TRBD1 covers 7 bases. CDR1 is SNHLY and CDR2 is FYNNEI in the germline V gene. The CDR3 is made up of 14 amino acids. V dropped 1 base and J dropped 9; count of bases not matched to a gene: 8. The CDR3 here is CASSEGDSFFSYTF. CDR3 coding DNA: TGTGCCAGCAGTGAAGGGGACAGCTTTTTTAGCTACACCTTC.

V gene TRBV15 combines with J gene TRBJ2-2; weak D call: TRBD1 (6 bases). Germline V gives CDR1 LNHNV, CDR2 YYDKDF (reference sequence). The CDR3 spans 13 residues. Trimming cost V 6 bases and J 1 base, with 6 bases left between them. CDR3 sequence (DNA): TGTGCCACCAGAGGGGGGAACACCGGGGAGCTGTTTTTT. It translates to CATRGGNTGELFF.

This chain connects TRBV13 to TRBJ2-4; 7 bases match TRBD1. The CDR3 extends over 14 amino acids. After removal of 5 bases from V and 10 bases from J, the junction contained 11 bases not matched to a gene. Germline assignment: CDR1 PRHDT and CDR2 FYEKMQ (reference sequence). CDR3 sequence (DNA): TGTGCCAGCAGCAAAGGACAGGTCTATGGGATTCAGTACTTC. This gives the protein CASSKGQVYGIQYF.

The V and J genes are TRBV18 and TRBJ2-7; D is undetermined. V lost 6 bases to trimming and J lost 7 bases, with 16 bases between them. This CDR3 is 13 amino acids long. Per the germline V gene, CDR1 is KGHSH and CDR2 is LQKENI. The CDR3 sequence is CASSSEPGQEQYF. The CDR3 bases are TGTGCCAGCTCGTCAGAACCTGGGCAGGAGCAGTACTTC.

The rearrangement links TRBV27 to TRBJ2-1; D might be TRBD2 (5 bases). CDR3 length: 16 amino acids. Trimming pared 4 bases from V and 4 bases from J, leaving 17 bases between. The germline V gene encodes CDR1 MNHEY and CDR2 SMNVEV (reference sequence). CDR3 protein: CASSSHVDYLYNEQFF. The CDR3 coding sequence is TGTGCCAGCAGTTCCCACGTAGACTATCTATACAATGAGCAGTTCTTC.

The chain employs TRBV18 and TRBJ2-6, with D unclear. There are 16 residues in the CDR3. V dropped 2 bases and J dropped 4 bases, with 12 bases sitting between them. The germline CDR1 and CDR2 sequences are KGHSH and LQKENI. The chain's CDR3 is CASSPDLRSGANVLTF. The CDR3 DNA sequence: TGTGCCAGCTCACCAGATCTACGGTCGGGGGCCAACGTCCTGACTTTC.

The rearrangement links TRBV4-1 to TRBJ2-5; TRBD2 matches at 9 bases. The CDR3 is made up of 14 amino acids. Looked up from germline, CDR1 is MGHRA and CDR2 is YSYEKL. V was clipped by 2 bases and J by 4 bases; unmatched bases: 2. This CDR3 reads CASSQWRGGETQYF. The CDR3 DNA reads TGCGCCAGCAGCCAATGGCGGGGGGGAGAGACCCAGTACTTC.

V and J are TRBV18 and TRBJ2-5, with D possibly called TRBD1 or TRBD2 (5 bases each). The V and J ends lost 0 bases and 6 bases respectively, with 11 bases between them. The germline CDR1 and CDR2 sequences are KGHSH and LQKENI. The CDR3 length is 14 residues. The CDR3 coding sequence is TGTGCCAGCTCACCACCGGAGGACATAAAGACCCAGTACTTC. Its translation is CASSPPEDIKTQYF.

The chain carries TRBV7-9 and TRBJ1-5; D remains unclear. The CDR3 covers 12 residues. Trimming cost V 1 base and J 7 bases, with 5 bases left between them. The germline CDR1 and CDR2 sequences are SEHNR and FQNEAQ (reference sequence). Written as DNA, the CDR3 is TGTGCCAGCAGCTTAGACGGGCAGCCCCAGCATTTT. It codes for CASSLDGQPQHF.

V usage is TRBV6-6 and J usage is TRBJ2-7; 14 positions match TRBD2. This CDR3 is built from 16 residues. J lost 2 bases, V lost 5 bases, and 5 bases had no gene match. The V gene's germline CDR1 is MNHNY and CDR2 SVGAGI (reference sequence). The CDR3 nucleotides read TGTGCCAGCAGTCCCGGACTAGCGGGGGGTGCCTACGAGCAGTACTTC. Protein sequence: CASSPGLAGGAYEQYF.

The CDR3 loop reads CASSYQGPEKLFF. As DNA, the CDR3 is TGTGCCAGCAGCTACCAGGGGCCTGAAAAACTGTTTTTT. The genes are TRBV5-5 and TRBJ1-4, with a tentative D call TRBD1 (6 bases). Trimming shortened V by 3 bases and J by 7 bases, and 10 bases separated the two germline ends. Germline loops: CDR1 SGHKS, CDR2 YYEKEE (reference sequence). This CDR3 contains 13 residues.

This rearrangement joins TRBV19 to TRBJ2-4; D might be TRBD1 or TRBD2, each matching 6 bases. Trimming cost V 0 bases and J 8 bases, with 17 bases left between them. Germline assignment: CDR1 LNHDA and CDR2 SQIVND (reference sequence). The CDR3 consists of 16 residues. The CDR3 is CASSIETGAGSDIQYF. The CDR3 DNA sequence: TGTGCCAGTAGTATAGAGACGGGGGCTGGGTCAGACATTCAGTACTTC.

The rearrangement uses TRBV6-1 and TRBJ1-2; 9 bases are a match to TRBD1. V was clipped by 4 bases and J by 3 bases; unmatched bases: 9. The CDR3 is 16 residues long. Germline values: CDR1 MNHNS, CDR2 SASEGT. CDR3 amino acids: CASSVPVRDRDYGYTF. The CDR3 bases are TGTGCCAGCAGTGTTCCGGTGAGGGACAGGGACTATGGCTACACCTTC.

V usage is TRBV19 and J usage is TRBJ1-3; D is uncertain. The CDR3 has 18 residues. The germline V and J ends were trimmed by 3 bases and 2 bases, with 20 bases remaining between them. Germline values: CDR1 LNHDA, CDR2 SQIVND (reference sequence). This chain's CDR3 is CASSIHPRYDYPGNTIYF. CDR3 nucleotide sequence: TGTGCCAGTAGTATCCACCCCCGCTACGACTATCCTGGAAACACCATATATTTT.

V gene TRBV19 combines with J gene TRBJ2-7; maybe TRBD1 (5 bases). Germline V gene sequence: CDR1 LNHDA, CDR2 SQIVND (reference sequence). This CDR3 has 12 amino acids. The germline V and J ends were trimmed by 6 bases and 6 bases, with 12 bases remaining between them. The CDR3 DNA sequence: TGTGCCAGTAGGGGGCAGTCCCCCGAGCAGTACTTC. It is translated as CASRGQSPEQYF.

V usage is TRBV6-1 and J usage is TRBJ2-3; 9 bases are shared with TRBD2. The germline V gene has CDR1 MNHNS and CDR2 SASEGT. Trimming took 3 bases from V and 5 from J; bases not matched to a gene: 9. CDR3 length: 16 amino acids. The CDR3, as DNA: TGTGCCAGCAGTGATGGTAGCGGGGGTCGGGGAGATACGCAGTATTTT. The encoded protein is CASSDGSGGRGDTQYF.

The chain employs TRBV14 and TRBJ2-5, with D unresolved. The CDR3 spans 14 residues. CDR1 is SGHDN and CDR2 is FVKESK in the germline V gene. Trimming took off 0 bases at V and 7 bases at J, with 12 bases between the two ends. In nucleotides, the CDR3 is TGTGCCAGCAGCCAAGAGGGCAGACTGGGGACCCAGTACTTC. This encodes CASSQEGRLGTQYF.

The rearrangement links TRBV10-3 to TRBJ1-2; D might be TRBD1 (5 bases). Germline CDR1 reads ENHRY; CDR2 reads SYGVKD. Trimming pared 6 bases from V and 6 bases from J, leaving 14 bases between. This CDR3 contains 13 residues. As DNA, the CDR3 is TGTGCCATCAGAGGCAGCAGGGAGGATGGCTACACCTTC. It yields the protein CAIRGSREDGYTF.

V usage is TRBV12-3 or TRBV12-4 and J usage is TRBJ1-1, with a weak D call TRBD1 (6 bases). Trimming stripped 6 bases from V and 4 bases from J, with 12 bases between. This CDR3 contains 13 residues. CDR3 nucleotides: TGTGCCAGCAGCCCGGGGGCCGGCACTGAAGCTTTCTTT. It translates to CASSPGAGTEAFF.

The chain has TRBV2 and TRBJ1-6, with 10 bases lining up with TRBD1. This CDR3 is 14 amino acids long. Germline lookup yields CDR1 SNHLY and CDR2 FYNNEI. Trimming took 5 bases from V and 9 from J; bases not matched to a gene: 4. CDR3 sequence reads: CASSWTGGASPLHF. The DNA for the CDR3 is TGTGCCAGCAGTTGGACAGGGGGGGCTTCACCCCTCCACTTT.